Listed below are T cell receptor beta chains from one sample, sequenced in a study of a mutant IDH1 vaccine in newly diagnosed glioma. Method: immunoSEQ multiplex PCR; TCRdb's copy keeps in-frame clones and lacks some. The table includes about 51,000 clones, about 80% detected once. The sample in question was PBMCs, obtained from a glioma patient treated with radiotherapy, temozolomide or both. Source of these receptors: a woman aged 40 to 50 with glioma. CDR3s include the opening cysteine and the closing phenylalanine or tryptophan. D genes are given only for firm matches. For some rows the clone size is stated as once, few or many, or as a class when expanded; others skip it.

d_call	v_call	j_call	clone_size	cdr3_aa	cdr3_nt
NA	TRBV2	TRBJ2-5	NA	CAEGGEETQYF	TGTGCCGAGGGGGGGGAAGAGACCCAGTACTTC
NA	TRBV19	TRBJ1-2	once	CASSRAGVRTFGYTF	TGTGCCAGTAGCCGGGCCGGGGTACGAACCTTTGGCTACACCTTC
NA	TRBV5-8	TRBJ2-3	NA	CASSFYSTDTQYF	TGTGCCAGCAGCTTTTACAGCACAGATACGCAGTATTTT
NA	TRBV29-1	TRBJ2-7	once	CSVVSDLWEQYF	TGCAGCGTTGTTTCGGACTTGTGGGAGCAGTACTTC
NA	TRBV7-4	TRBJ2-2	NA	CASESPSPTGELFF	TGTGCCTCAGAAAGTCCTAGCCCCACCGGGGAGCTGTTTTTT
TRBD1	TRBV15	TRBJ2-5	once	CATSRPDRGRRETQYF	TGTGCCACCAGCAGACCTGACAGGGGGCGTAGGGAGACCCAGTACTTC
TRBD2	TRBV6-1	TRBJ2-7	NA	CASSDSGGTSEQYF	TGTGCCAGCAGTGATAGCGGGGGTACCTCCGAGCAGTACTTC
NA	TRBV19	TRBJ1-3	NA	CASKDRTFGSGNTIYF	TGTGCCAGTAAGGACCGGACGTTTGGCTCTGGAAACACCATATATTTT
NA	TRBV7-2	TRBJ1-2	NA	CASSLTYGYTF	TGTGCCAGCAGCTTGACGTATGGCTACACCTTC
NA	TRBV4-3	TRBJ1-1	NA	CASSRGRNTEAFF	TGCGCCAGCAGCCGAGGAAGGAACACTGAAGCTTTCTTT
NA	TRBV5-1	TRBJ2-5	NA	CASSLMVGGQETQYF	TGCGCCAGCAGCTTGATGGTAGGGGGTCAGGAGACCCAGTACTTC
NA	TRBV4-1	TRBJ2-7	NA	CASSPRWTAPTYEQYF	TGCGCCAGCAGCCCACGTTGGACAGCACCGACCTACGAGCAGTACTTC
NA	TRBV2	TRBJ2-7	NA	CASSGAGYEQYF	TGTGCCAGCAGTGGGGCCGGGTACGAGCAGTACTTC
TRBD1	TRBV7-7	TRBJ2-6	NA	CASSPVTGGTGANVLTF	TGTGCTAGCAGCCCGGTGACAGGGGGGACTGGGGCCAACGTCCTGACTTTC
NA	TRBV9	TRBJ2-7	NA	CASSVAPQGSYEQYF	TGTGCCAGCAGCGTAGCTCCCCAAGGCAGCTACGAGCAGTACTTC
TRBD2	TRBV29-1	TRBJ2-5	NA	CSVLRGNQETQYF	TGCAGCGTTCTGCGGGGGAACCAAGAGACCCAGTACTTC
NA	TRBV9	TRBJ1-6	NA	CASSLEGRQTINSPLHF	TGTGCCAGCAGCCTTGAGGGGAGACAGACGATAAATTCACCCCTCCACTTT
TRBD2	TRBV27	TRBJ2-5	NA	CASSLRGLWSMYQETQYF	TGTGCCAGCAGCCTTAGGGGACTATGGTCAATGTACCAAGAGACCCAGTACTTC
NA	TRBV20-1	TRBJ2-5	NA	CSATQETQYF	TGCAGTGCGACGCAAGAGACCCAGTACTTC
NA	TRBV6-1	TRBJ1-2	NA	CASSEALGYGYTF	TGTGCCAGCAGTGAAGCGCTCGGATATGGCTACACCTTC
NA	TRBV2	TRBJ2-7	NA	CASRNIGQAYEQYF	TGTGCCAGCAGGAATATAGGACAAGCCTACGAGCAGTACTTC
NA	TRBV5-1	TRBJ1-2	NA	CASSLQGANYGYTF	TGCGCCAGCAGCTTGCAGGGAGCGAACTATGGCTACACCTTC
TRBD1	TRBV10-3	TRBJ1-5	NA	CAISEYRTGTYNQPQHF	TGTGCCATCAGTGAGTACCGGACAGGGACGTACAATCAGCCCCAGCATTTT
NA	TRBV5-6	TRBJ2-1	few	CASRAKRGRNEQFF	TGTGCCAGCAGGGCAAAAAGGGGGAGAAATGAGCAGTTCTTC
NA	TRBV27	TRBJ1-2	NA	CASSLSGDPYGYTF	TGTGCCAGCAGTTTAAGCGGGGACCCCTATGGCTACACCTTC
NA	TRBV9	TRBJ1-1	NA	CASSLGGGTEAFF	TGTGCCAGCAGCCTTGGTGGTGGCACTGAAGCTTTCTTT
NA	TRBV18	TRBJ2-4	NA	CASSPRKGLLVQNIQYF	TGTGCCAGCTCACCAAGGAAGGGGTTACTCGTCCAAAACATTCAGTACTTC
NA	TRBV19	TRBJ2-2	NA	CASSIGLAYGGELFF	TGTGCCAGTAGTATAGGTCTAGCCTATGGCGGGGAGCTGTTTTTT
TRBD2	TRBV10-3	TRBJ2-1	NA	CAISGTSGGVGNEQFF	TGTGCCATCAGTGGGACTAGCGGGGGGGTAGGCAATGAGCAGTTCTTC
NA	TRBV12-5	TRBJ2-2	NA	CASGLGQWGTGELFF	TGTGCTAGTGGTTTGGGACAGTGGGGCACCGGGGAGCTGTTTTTT
NA	TRBV19	TRBJ2-1	NA	CASSTTGFSYNEQFF	TGTGCCAGTAGTACCACAGGGTTCTCCTACAATGAGCAGTTCTTC
NA	TRBV25-1	TRBJ2-7	NA	CASSEGPLYEQYF	TGTGCCAGCAGTGAAGGCCCCCTCTACGAGCAGTACTTC
NA	TRBV27	TRBJ1-6	NA	CASSLRGVLSSYNSPLHF	TGTGCCAGCAGTTTAAGGGGCGTCCTAAGCTCCTATAATTCACCCCTCCACTTT
NA	TRBV9	TRBJ1-1	NA	CASSVAGADTEAFF	TGTGCCAGCAGCGTAGCGGGAGCGGACACTGAAGCTTTCTTT
NA	TRBV18	TRBJ2-7	few	CASSGPGYEQYF	TGTGCCAGCTCAGGTCCCGGTTACGAGCAGTACTTC
NA	TRBV15	TRBJ2-5	NA	CATSRDPTSKTTQYF	TGTGCCACCAGCAGAGATCCGACGTCCAAGACGACCCAGTACTTC
TRBD1	TRBV9	TRBJ1-2	NA	CASSARTGAGYTF	TGTGCCAGCAGCGCTCGGACAGGGGCGGGCTACACCTTC
NA	TRBV6-5	TRBJ2-2	NA	CASSYLGVGTGELFF	TGTGCCAGCAGTTACCTGGGGGTCGGCACCGGGGAGCTGTTTTTT
NA	TRBV27	TRBJ1-2	NA	CASSPPGGGSGYTF	TGTGCCAGCAGTCCCCCGGGCGGGGGTAGTGGCTACACCTTC
NA	TRBV4-1	TRBJ2-3	medium-sized	CASSQWEDTQYF	TGCGCCAGCAGCCAGTGGGAAGATACGCAGTATTTT
NA	TRBV7-8	TRBJ1-1	NA	CASTPLNTEAFF	TGTGCCAGCACCCCGTTGAACACTGAAGCTTTCTTT
TRBD2	TRBV14	TRBJ2-1	once	CASSPSGGTSYNEQFF	TGTGCCAGCAGCCCTAGCGGGGGTACCTCCTACAATGAGCAGTTCTTC
NA	TRBV7-2	TRBJ2-7	NA	CASSLNRGPYEQYF	TGTGCCAGCAGCTTGAACCGGGGGCCCTACGAGCAGTACTTC
NA	TRBV5-6	TRBJ2-5	NA	CASSLGWVQETQYF	TGTGCCAGCAGCTTGGGCTGGGTACAAGAGACCCAGTACTTC
TRBD2	TRBV6-6	TRBJ2-7	NA	CASSYSPSGGSYEQYF	TGTGCCAGCAGTTACTCGCCTAGCGGGGGGTCCTACGAGCAGTACTTC